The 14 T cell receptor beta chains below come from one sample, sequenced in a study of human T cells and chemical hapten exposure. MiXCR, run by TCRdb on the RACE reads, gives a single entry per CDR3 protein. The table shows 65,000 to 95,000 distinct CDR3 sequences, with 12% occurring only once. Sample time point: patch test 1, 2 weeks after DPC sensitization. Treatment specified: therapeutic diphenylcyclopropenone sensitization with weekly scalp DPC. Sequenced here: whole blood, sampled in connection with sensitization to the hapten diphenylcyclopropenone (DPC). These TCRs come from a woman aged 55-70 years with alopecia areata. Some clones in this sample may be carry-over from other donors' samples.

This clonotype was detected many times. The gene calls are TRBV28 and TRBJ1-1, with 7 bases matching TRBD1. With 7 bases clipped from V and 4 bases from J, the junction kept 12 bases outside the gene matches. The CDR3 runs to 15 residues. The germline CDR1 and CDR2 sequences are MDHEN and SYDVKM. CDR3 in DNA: TGTGCCAGCAAACGCCGGGGCCAGGGGGGCACTGAAGCTTTCTTT. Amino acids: CASKRRGQGGTEAFF.

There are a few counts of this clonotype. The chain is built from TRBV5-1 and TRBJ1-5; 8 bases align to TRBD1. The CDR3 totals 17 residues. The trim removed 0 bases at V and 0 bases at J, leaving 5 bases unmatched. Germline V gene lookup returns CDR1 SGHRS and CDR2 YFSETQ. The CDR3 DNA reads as TGCGCCAGCAGCTTGGCGCACAGGGGGGTTAGCAATCAGCCCCAGCATTTT. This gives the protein CASSLAHRGVSNQPQHF.

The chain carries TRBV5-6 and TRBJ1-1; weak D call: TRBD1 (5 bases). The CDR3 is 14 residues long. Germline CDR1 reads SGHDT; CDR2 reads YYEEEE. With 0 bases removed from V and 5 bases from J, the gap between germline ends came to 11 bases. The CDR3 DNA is TGTGCCAGCAGCTTGGGAGACAGATGGACTGAAGCTTTCTTT. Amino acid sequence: CASSLGDRWTEAFF.

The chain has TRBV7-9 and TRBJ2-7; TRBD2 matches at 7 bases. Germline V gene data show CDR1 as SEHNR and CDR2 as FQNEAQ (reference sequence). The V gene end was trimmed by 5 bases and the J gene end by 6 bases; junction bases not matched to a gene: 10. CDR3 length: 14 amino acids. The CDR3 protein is CASSPRTRIFEQYF. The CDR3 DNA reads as TGTGCCAGCAGCCCCCGGACTAGAATATTCGAGCAGTACTTC.

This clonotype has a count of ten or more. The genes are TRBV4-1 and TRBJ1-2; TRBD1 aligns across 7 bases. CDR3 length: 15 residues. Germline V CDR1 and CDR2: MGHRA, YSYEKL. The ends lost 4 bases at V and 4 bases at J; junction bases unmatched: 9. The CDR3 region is CASSLNRGIGYGYTF. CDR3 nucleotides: TGCGCCAGCAGCCTCAACAGGGGAATAGGCTATGGCTACACCTTC.

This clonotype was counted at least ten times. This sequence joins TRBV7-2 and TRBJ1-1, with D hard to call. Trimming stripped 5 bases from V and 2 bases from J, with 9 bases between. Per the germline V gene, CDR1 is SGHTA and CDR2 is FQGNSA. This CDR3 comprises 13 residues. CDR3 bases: TGTGCCAGCAGCCGCGACGAAAACACTGAAGCTTTCTTT. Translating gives CASSRDENTEAFF.

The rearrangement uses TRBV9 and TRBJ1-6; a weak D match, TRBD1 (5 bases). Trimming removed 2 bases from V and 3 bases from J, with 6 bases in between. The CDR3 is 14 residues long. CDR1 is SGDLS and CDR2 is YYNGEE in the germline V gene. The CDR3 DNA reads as TGTGCCAGCAGCGTCGGGGGCTATAATTCACCCCTCCACTTT. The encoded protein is CASSVGGYNSPLHF.

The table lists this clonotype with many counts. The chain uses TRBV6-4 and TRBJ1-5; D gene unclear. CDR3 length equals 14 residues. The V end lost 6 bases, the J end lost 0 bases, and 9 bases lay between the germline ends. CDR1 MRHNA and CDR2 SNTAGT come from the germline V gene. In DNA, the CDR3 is TGTGCCAGCAGCGAATACTATAGCAATCAGCCCCAGCATTTT. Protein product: CASSEYYSNQPQHF.

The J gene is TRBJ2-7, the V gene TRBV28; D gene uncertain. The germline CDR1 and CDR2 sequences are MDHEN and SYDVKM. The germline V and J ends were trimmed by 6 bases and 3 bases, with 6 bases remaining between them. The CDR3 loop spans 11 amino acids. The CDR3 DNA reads TGTGCCAGCAGCCTCCACTACGAGCAGTACTTC. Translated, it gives CASSLHYEQYF.

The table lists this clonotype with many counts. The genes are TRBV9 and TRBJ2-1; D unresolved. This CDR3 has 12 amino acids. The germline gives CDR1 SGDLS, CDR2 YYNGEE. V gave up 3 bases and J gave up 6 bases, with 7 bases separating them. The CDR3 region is CASSAIFNEQFF. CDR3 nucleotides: TGTGCCAGCAGCGCAATTTTCAATGAGCAGTTCTTC.

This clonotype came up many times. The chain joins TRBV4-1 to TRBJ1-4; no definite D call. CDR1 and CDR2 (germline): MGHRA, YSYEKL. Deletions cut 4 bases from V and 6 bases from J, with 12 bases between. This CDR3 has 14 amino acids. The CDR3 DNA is TGCGCCAGCAGCCCGGGTCCCGGGGATGAAAAACTGTTTTTT. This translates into CASSPGPGDEKLFF.

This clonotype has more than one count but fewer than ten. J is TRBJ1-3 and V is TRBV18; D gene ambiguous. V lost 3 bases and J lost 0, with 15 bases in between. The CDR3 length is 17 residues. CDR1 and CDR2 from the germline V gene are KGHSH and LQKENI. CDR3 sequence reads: CASSPYSESYSGNTIYF. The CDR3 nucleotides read TGTGCCAGCTCACCCTACAGTGAGTCGTACTCTGGAAACACCATATATTTT. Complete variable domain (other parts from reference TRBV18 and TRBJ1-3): NAGVMQNPRHLVRRRGQEARLRCSPMKGHSHVYWYRQLPEEGLKFMVYLQKENIIDESGMPKERFSAEFPKEGPSILRIQQVVRGDSAAYFCASSPYSESYSGNTIYFGEGSWLTVV.

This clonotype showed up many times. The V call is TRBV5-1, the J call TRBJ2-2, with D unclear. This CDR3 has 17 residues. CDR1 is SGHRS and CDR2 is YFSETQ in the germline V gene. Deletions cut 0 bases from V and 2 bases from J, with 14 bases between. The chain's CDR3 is CASSLEVTLINTGELFF. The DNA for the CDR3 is TGCGCCAGCAGCTTGGAGGTGACCTTAATTAACACCGGGGAGCTGTTTTTT.

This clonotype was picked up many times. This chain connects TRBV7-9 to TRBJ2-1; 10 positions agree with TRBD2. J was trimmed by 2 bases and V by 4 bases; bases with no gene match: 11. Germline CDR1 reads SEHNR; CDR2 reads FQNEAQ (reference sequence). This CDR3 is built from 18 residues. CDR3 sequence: CASSSSLGGLAAYNEQFF. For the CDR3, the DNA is TGTGCCAGCAGCTCATCCCTGGGAGGACTAGCGGCCTACAATGAGCAGTTCTTC.